What follows is one TCR beta chain and its context. There is no known antigen for this receptor. Base-call qualities are not available, and no considerably larger clone is one nucleotide away. Donors were healthy HIV-negative adults with no recently reported acute infections or vaccinations. Every donor was a Caucasian adult living in Nashville, Tennessee, USA. CD4+ T cells were enriched by magnetic negative selection, after which naive cells were positively selected on CD45RA and the negative fraction was taken as the memory subset. Blood was collected by leukapheresis, and PBMCs were isolated by Ficoll-Histopaque density gradient centrifugation and then cryopreserved in liquid nitrogen vapor phase. Purity and quantity of every magnetically sorted T cell population were checked by analytical flow cytometry. From each sorted fraction, genomic DNA was isolated and quantified by UV absorbance on a Nanodrop 2000c.

TCR CDR3 regions were amplified from genomic DNA by multiplex PCR using the deep immunoSEQ assay. Extracted genomic DNA from each cell subset was distributed evenly across all wells of several immunoSEQ 96-well plates, and each plate was treated as a replicate. For sorted subsets, each replicate PCR was loaded with roughly 0.2 ug genomic DNA, equivalent to some 31,000 T cell genomes. The purified libraries were quantified using a Qubit 3.0 fluorometer, sized with a Bioanalyzer 2100, and then quantified again using the KAPA Library Quantification kit. Every immunoSEQ 96-well plate was sequenced on a separate single-read 150-cycle Illumina NextSeq 550 flow cell. The paper's data handling went like this. Because the immunoSEQ output held only junctional sequences and lacked quality scores, the filtering could not match the filtering applied to full-length reads. To assign V/J genes and CDR3, sequences were annotated against IMGT germline references using PyIR, a Python wrapper for IgBLAST v1.9. Reads were removed for weak V/J assignments (E-value above 1e-6), missing CDR3, stop codons, out-of-frame junctions, or ambiguous translated residues. V3J clonotypes were defined as sequences sharing an identical inferred V gene, J gene, and CDR3 amino acid sequence. The percentage overlap between two repertoires was calculated by dividing the number of shared unique clonotypes by the size of the smaller repertoire. RTK rarefaction, the Chao1 estimator, and Recon v2.1 estimates of unobserved clonotypes were used to assess repertoire richness. Generation probabilities for all TCRbeta clonotypes obtained by the gDNA method from several donors were computed using OLGA. TCRdb provides this immuneACCESS table in a form limited to in-frame rearrangements. Some clones are lacking; in checked studies, under half of them reflect an unresolved V gene, and why the rest are absent is not known. That table furnishes V, J and clone size, whereas the DNA furnished D and trimming. The sample contains 700,000 or so clones, 55% to 75% of them found a single time. The ten largest clones represent under 2% of the sample.

The sample originates from a study of shared clonotypes between healthy human individuals (dated by TCRdb to 2019 to 2021). Concerning the study at large: A few men and a couple of women, aged 18 to 49 years, made up the cohort. For each donor, CD4 naive and CD4 memory were each given three plates, CD8 naive was given two plates, and CD8 memory was given one plate. Blood TCR repertoires of four to six healthy adults were deeply sequenced to estimate repertoire size and the extent of clonotype sharing between individuals. To increase sequencing depth and limit assay-specific biases, different laboratories used diverse techniques to prepare libraries and sequence TCR repertoires. Between about 0.9 and 8.9 billion PBMCs per donor were obtained by leukapheresis.

What the authors observed across the whole study: Sampling was limited to blood, and TCR repertoires in tissue likely differ from TCR repertoires in blood. Across a handful of donors, about 4.5% of naive CD4, roughly 3.3% of naive CD8, 2.3% of memory CD4, and roughly 0.41% of memory CD8 clonotypes were shared. Pairwise subsampling indicated that sequencing depth was expected to affect the degree of clonotype sharing among donors. Compared with non-shared clonotypes, clonotypes shared by all four sorted-subset donors had higher generation probabilities. Incomplete sequencing was indicated by rarefaction of sorted-subset datasets, despite the large sequencing depth. The genetic and exposure-history diversity represented was limited by the small number of donors. Estimated clonotype richness was generally larger for naive than for memory subsets.

The germline V gene specifies MGHDK as CDR1 and SYGVNS as CDR2. The germline ends are 16 bases apart after V is trimmed by 4 bases and J by 1 base. The CDR3 starts with the cysteine, ends with the phenylalanine, and has 16 residues. Only the CDR3 region is kept as DNA, spanning 48 bases read in frame from base 1. The chain is assembled from TRBV25-1 and TRBJ2-5; D gene: possibly TRBD1, on 6 matching bases. This clonotype was obtained from a young woman in good health. The sequenced material came from memory CD4+ T cells sorted from blood. In light of the paper, this sample's cell subset or site label describes: CD45RA-negative fraction. The CDR3 sequence is CASSGPRTDLQETQYF. The DNA is as follows: TGTGCCAGCAGTGGACCCAGGACAGATCTCCAAGAGACCCAGTACTTC.